The next 26 T cell receptor beta chains were all read from a single sample in a study of shared clonotypes between healthy human individuals. The repertoire was sequenced with immunoSEQ multiplex PCR; TCRdb's copy has only in-frame clones and lacks some. The sample lists about 1.5 million clones; 95% to 99% were seen once. The sequenced sample consisted of naive CD4+ T cells sorted from blood. The subset is: CD45RA+ positively selected. The receptors come from a young man in good health.

The chain couples TRBV28 to TRBJ1-1; D remains ambiguous. The CDR3 runs to 11 residues. CDR1 and CDR2 from the germline V gene are MDHEN and SYDVKM. Trimming took 0 bases from V and 8 from J, leaving 4 bases between them. CDR3 bases: TGTGCCAGCAGTTTATGGGCCGAAGCTTTCTTT. It specifies CASSLWAEAFF.

This sequence joins TRBV18 and TRBJ1-1; 7 bases agree with TRBD1. This CDR3 is 16 amino acids long. Germline lookup yields CDR1 KGHSH and CDR2 LQKENI. V dropped 1 base and J dropped 0; count of bases not matched to a gene: 5. The DNA for the CDR3 is TGTGCCAGCTCACCACTGCCGAGGGGGCTGAACACTGAAGCTTTCTTT. It codes for CASSPLPRGLNTEAFF.

This chain uses TRBV11-2 with TRBJ1-2; perhaps TRBD1 as D (5 bases). This CDR3 has 15 amino acids. Germline V gene data show CDR1 as SGHAT and CDR2 as FQNNGV. Trimming removed 4 bases from V and 4 bases from J, with 16 bases in between. In nucleotides, the CDR3 is TGTGCCAGCAGCTCCCCGCGGCAGGGCGTCTATGGCTACACCTTC. Translated: CASSSPRQGVYGYTF.

This chain joins TRBV7-8 and TRBJ1-1, with D unclear. Trimming took off 2 bases at V and 4 bases at J, with 14 bases between the two ends. The length of the CDR3 is 15 residues. Per germline, CDR1 SGHVS and CDR2 FQNEAQ. CDR3: CASSLNRWDFTEAFF. As DNA, the CDR3 is TGTGCCAGCAGCTTAAATCGGTGGGATTTCACTGAAGCTTTCTTT.

The V call is TRBV7-7, the J call TRBJ2-2; TRBD1 matches at 9 bases. The CDR3 is 18 amino acids. V lost 1 base and J lost 3; bases outside the gene matches: 9. CDR1 is SSHAT, CDR2 FNYEAQ, per germline (reference sequence). DNA for the CDR3: TGTGCCAGCAGCTTAGTAGTCGGGACAGGGACAGACACCGGGGAGCTGTTTTTT. Amino acids: CASSLVVGTGTDTGELFF.

The J gene is TRBJ1-2, the V gene TRBV28; 8 bases match TRBD1. Germline V gene data show CDR1 as MDHEN and CDR2 as SYDVKM. V shed 8 bases, J shed 6 bases, and the junction held 11 bases outside the gene matches. The CDR3 is made up of 14 amino acids. The DNA for the CDR3 is TGTGCCAGCGGTTGGACAGGGCGGTGGGATGGCTACACCTTC. Translating gives CASGWTGRWDGYTF.

The J gene is TRBJ2-3, the V gene TRBV27; 11 bases are a match to TRBD1. This CDR3 has 20 amino acids. Germline CDR1 MNHEY, CDR2 SMNVEV (reference sequence). With 2 bases clipped from V and 0 bases from J, the junction kept 13 bases outside the gene matches. In DNA form, the CDR3 reads TGTGCCAGCAGTTTAAGGACAGGGGGCGTTCGACGGGTTAGCACAGATACGCAGTATTTT. Translating it yields CASSLRTGGVRRVSTDTQYF.

The chain has TRBV5-1 and TRBJ2-7, with TRBD2 matching over 9 bases. V shed 1 base, J shed 2 bases, and the junction held 13 bases outside the gene matches. The CDR3 has 18 residues. Germline CDR1 SGHRS, CDR2 YFSETQ. The CDR3 nucleotides are TGCGCCAGCAGCTTGTATGAGCTAGCGGGGTCCGGGGCCTACGAGCAGTACTTC. Translation: CASSLYELAGSGAYEQYF.

The CDR3 DNA follows: TGTGCCAGCAGAGAGACAGGGGGCGAGAAGACCCAGTACTTC. It codes for CASRETGGEKTQYF. The V call is TRBV2, the J call TRBJ2-5, with 10 bases aligning to TRBD1. Germline trimming cut 6 bases from V and 6 bases from J; bases unmatched to any gene: 7. Germline lookup yields CDR1 SNHLY and CDR2 FYNNEI. The CDR3 has 14 amino acids. The full variable domain, rest sourced from reference TRBV2 and TRBJ2-5, is EPEVTQTPSHQVTQMGQEVILRCVPISNHLYFYWYRQILGQKVEFLVSFYNNEISEKSEIFDDQFSVERPDGSNFTLKIRSTKLEDSAMYFCASRETGGEKTQYFGPGTRLLVL.

Written as DNA, the CDR3 is TGTGCCAGCAGGTCCTCGGACTTTGGCTCCTACAATGAGCAGTTCTTC. It yields the protein CASRSSDFGSYNEQFF. The V and J genes are TRBV28 and TRBJ2-1, with a weak D call TRBD2 (5 bases). V gave up 6 bases and J gave up 0 bases, with 15 bases separating them. The CDR3 runs 16 residues. Per germline, CDR1 MDHEN and CDR2 SYDVKM.

The chain uses TRBV5-6 and TRBJ2-7; 8 bases are shared with TRBD2. The CDR3 has 16 amino acids. Trimming took 5 bases from V and 3 from J; bases not matched to a gene: 13. The germline V gene encodes CDR1 SGHDT and CDR2 YYEEEE. This CDR3 is CASREEGAGERYEQYF. In DNA, the CDR3 is TGTGCCAGCAGAGAGGAGGGAGCGGGAGAGCGCTACGAGCAGTACTTC.

This rearrangement joins TRBV5-4 to TRBJ2-1; no definite D call. Trimming took off 4 bases at V and 6 bases at J, with 8 bases between the two ends. CDR3 length equals 12 residues. Germline V gives CDR1 SGHNT, CDR2 YYREEE (reference sequence). CDR3 sequence: CASSETPNEQFF. CDR3 bases: TGTGCCAGCAGCGAGACCCCCAATGAGCAGTTCTTC. Based on the CDR3 plus reference TRBV5-4 and TRBJ2-1, the full variable domain is ETGVTQSPTHLIKTRGQQVTLRCSSQSGHNTVSWYQQALGQGPQFIFQYYREEENGRGNFPPRFSGLQFPNYSSELNVNALELDDSALYLCASSETPNEQFFGPGTRLTVL.

Turning to this clone: This specimen includes other DNA sequences encoding the same CDR3. This rearrangement joins TRBV27 to TRBJ2-1; 16 nucleotides match TRBD2. Looked up from germline, CDR1 is MNHEY and CDR2 is SMNVEV (reference sequence). The CDR3 sequence is 16 residues long. Unmatched junction bases numbered 2, after V lost 2 bases and J lost 7 bases. This chain's CDR3 is CASSLLGLAGGNEQFF. The CDR3 DNA is TGTGCCAGCAGTTTACTGGGACTAGCGGGAGGGAATGAGCAGTTCTTC.

V is TRBV5-1 and J is TRBJ2-5, with D unresolved. CDR1 and CDR2 from the germline V gene are SGHRS and YFSETQ. The CDR3 totals 13 residues. The V end was cut by 3 bases, the J end by 2 bases, with 8 bases between. DNA for the CDR3: TGCGCCAGCAGCTCGATTCCTCAAGAGACCCAGTACTTC. This gives the protein CASSSIPQETQYF.

The chain carries TRBV10-3 and TRBJ2-3, with 9 positions matching TRBD2. The CDR3 runs to 14 residues. V lost 5 bases, J lost 6 bases, and 6 bases stayed unmatched. Germline V gene sequence: CDR1 ENHRY, CDR2 SYGVKD. CDR3: CAISNSGSADTQYF. The CDR3 nucleotides are TGTGCCATCAGTAATAGCGGGAGTGCGGATACGCAGTATTTT.

The rearrangement uses TRBV9 and TRBJ2-1; TRBD2 matches at 12 bases. Trimming took 2 bases from V and 10 from J; bases not matched to a gene: 7. Germline CDR1 and CDR2: SGDLS and YYNGEE. This CDR3 has 15 amino acids. The CDR3 loop is CASSVTLGTSGEQFF. In nucleotides, the CDR3 is TGTGCCAGCAGCGTGACACTCGGGACTAGCGGGGAGCAGTTCTTC.

The chain couples TRBV6-1 to TRBJ2-1; D is perhaps TRBD2 (5 bases). Germline CDR1 and CDR2: MNHNS and SASEGT. The CDR3 spans 12 residues. V lost 5 bases and J lost 9, with 11 bases in between. CDR3 coding DNA: TGTGCCAGCAGTACTAGTACTGGTGAGCAGTTCTTC. This sequence encodes CASSTSTGEQFF.

V usage is TRBV7-9 and J usage is TRBJ1-3; a possible D gene is TRBD1 (6 bases). Germline V lookup: CDR1 SEHNR, CDR2 FQNEAQ (reference sequence). This CDR3 has 16 amino acids. V lost 1 base to trimming and J lost 2 bases, with 12 bases between them. CDR3 nucleotides: TGTGCCAGCAGCTTAGTTTCGGGGGCGGCTGGAAACACCATATATTTT. It is translated as CASSLVSGAAGNTIYF.

The chain uses TRBV18 and TRBJ1-3, with TRBD1 matching 7 bases. V trimming: 0 bases; J trimming: 2 bases; junction bases outside the gene matches: 4. This CDR3 spans 16 amino acids. CDR1 KGHSH and CDR2 LQKENI come from the germline V gene. The CDR3 DNA follows: TGTGCCAGCTCACCACCGACAGGGACTCCTGGAAACACCATATATTTT. Its translation is CASSPPTGTPGNTIYF.

The CDR3 DNA is TGCGCCAGCAGCTTGCGTAGCCGGACAGGGGGCAACTACGAGCAGTACTTC. This codes for CASSLRSRTGGNYEQYF. The chain combines TRBV5-1 with TRBJ2-7; 11 bases line up with TRBD1. Trimming cost V 1 base and J 3 bases; bases outside gene matches: 9. Germline V lookup: CDR1 SGHRS, CDR2 YFSETQ. The length of the CDR3 is 17 residues. Full variable domain (remainder filled in from reference TRBV5-1 and TRBJ2-7): KAGVTQTPRYLIKTRGQQVTLSCSPISGHRSVSWYQQTPGQGLQFLFEYFSETQRNKGNFPGRFSGRQFSNSRSEMNVSTLELGDSALYLCASSLRSRTGGNYEQYFGPGTRLTVT.

The chain recombines TRBV11-3 with TRBJ2-5; 10 bases match TRBD1. Germline assignment: CDR1 SGHNT and CDR2 YENEEA. The CDR3 runs to 18 residues. V trimming: 1 base; J trimming: 1 base; junction bases outside the gene matches: 9. DNA of the CDR3: TGTGCCAGCAGCTTAGGGGGTTTGGGACAGGGGCCCCAAGAGACCCAGTACTTC. It is translated as CASSLGGLGQGPQETQYF.

This clone appeared a single time. The sample carries other DNA sequences with the same CDR3. The V gene is TRBV19, the J gene TRBJ2-3; D call uncertain. The CDR3 covers 13 residues. Germline assignment: CDR1 LNHDA and CDR2 SQIVND (reference sequence). V dropped 2 bases and J dropped 1 base, with 4 bases sitting between them. CDR3 residues: CASSIWGTDTQYF. CDR3 DNA: TGTGCCAGTAGTATATGGGGCACAGATACGCAGTATTTT.

This chain links TRBV6-5 with TRBJ1-4, with 7 bases identical to TRBD1. The length of the CDR3 is 14 residues. V was clipped by 5 bases and J by 7 bases; unmatched bases: 7. Germline values: CDR1 MNHEY, CDR2 SVGAGI. The CDR3 nucleotides are TGTGCCAGCAGTAGGGGGCGAGGCGGTGAAAAACTGTTTTTT. Translated: CASSRGRGGEKLFF.

The genes are TRBV7-2 and TRBJ2-3, with TRBD2 matching over 8 bases. CDR1 and CDR2 from the germline V gene are SGHTA and FQGNSA. The J segment lost 0 bases and the V segment lost 1 base, leaving 3 bases of the junction unmatched. This CDR3 has 16 amino acids. CDR3 region: CASSLVRGGSTDTQYF. CDR3 DNA sequence: TGTGCCAGCAGCTTAGTCCGGGGGGGAAGCACAGATACGCAGTATTTT.

The chain employs TRBV5-1 and TRBJ2-1, with unresolved D. CDR1 and CDR2 (germline): SGHRS, YFSETQ. V was pared by 0 bases and J by 0 bases, with 7 bases between. The CDR3 totals 15 residues. CDR3 in DNA: TGCGCCAGCAGCTTGGCACCTTTCTCCTACAATGAGCAGTTCTTC. Encoded protein: CASSLAPFSYNEQFF.

The chain carries TRBV2 and TRBJ1-1; D might be TRBD1 (5 bases). V dropped 8 bases and J dropped 11 bases, with 21 bases sitting between them. This CDR3 contains 13 residues. Germline lookup yields CDR1 SNHLY and CDR2 FYNNEI. In DNA, the CDR3 is TGTGCCAGCCGTGCGACAGAGGTGTTGGACGCTTTCTTT. It codes for CASRATEVLDAFF.